This TCR beta chain came from a study of Graves' ophthalmopathy and Graves' hyperthyroidism. PBMCs were obtained from 8.5 to 10 ml of fresh peripheral blood. CDR1 is MDHEN, CDR2 SYDVKM, per germline. V lost 7 bases and J lost 0, with 10 bases in between. This CDR3 has 14 amino acids. Beta-chain TCR CDR3 regions were amplified from RNA transcripts. HTBI-primed RT-PCR formed the first round, and a multiplex PCR formed the second. From the multiplex PCR reads, TCRdb called clonotypes with MiXCR, one entry per CDR3 protein. The profile shows approximately 160,000 distinct CDR3 sequences, 35% to 50% of them singletons.

The clonotype originates from a man aged 30 to 45 with Graves' ophthalmopathy. The chain uses TRBV28 and TRBJ1-5; D possibly corresponds to TRBD1 (6 bases). Sequenced: peripheral blood. CDR3 sequence: CASNRANSNQPQHF. The CDR3, as DNA: TGTGCCAGCAACAGGGCAAATAGCAATCAGCCCCAGCATTTT.